One TCR beta chain is described in this entry. Source study methods: Scientists estimated how many nucleated cells there were by amplifying reference gene primers. Sequenced by immunoSEQ multiplex PCR; TCRdb stores in-frame clones only, minus some. The DNA gave D and trimming, while V, J and clone size come from that table. The data contain about 120,000 clones, around 78% of them singletons. These data are taken from a study of blood T cell repertoires in COVID-19. Study in general: Acute and convalescent COVID-19 specimens originated in the United States, Italy and Spain.

CDR1 KGHSH and CDR2 LQKENI come from the germline V gene. The CDR3 extends over 15 amino acids. Trimming removed 2 bases from V and 3 bases from J; junction bases left unmatched: 4. The TCR originated in a man in his 70s with acute or convalescent COVID-19. The chain links TRBV18 to TRBJ1-5; 7 nucleotides agree with TRBD1. Material: peripheral blood. The DNA for the CDR3 is TGTGCCAGCTCACCAGGTGACAGGGACAATCAGCCCCAGCATTTT. It translates to CASSPGDRDNQPQHF.